The 30 T cell receptor beta chains presented below share a single source sample, sequenced in a study of Graves' ophthalmopathy and Graves' hyperthyroidism. Amplified material comprised TCR beta CDR3 regions derived from RNA transcripts. The first-round RT-PCR employed HTBI primers together with the Qiagen OneStep RT-PCR kit. A multiplex PCR was then performed as the second round. From the multiplex PCR reads, TCRdb called clonotypes with MiXCR, one entry per CDR3 protein. The sample shows approximately 540,000 distinct CDR3 sequences, approximately 35% of them seen only once. The sequencing input was peripheral blood or thyroid tissue (not recorded which). These receptors all stem from an adult man with Graves' hyperthyroidism.

V usage is TRBV10-3 and J usage is TRBJ2-5; 12 nucleotides match TRBD2. CDR1 is ENHRY and CDR2 is SYGVKD in the germline V gene. With 4 bases clipped from V and 4 bases from J, the junction kept 7 bases outside the gene matches. CDR3 length equals 16 residues. CDR3 loop: CAISGELAGGGETQYF. CDR3 DNA sequence: TGTGCCATCAGTGGCGAACTAGCGGGAGGAGGAGAGACCCAGTACTTC.

The CDR3 coding sequence is TGTGCCAGCTCACCACCGACGGGAGGGGGTGAAAAACTGTTTTTT. Encoded protein: CASSPPTGGGEKLFF. The genes are TRBV7-9 and TRBJ1-4, with TRBD1 as a possible D gene (6 bases). Trimming shortened V by 8 bases and J by 7 bases, and 20 bases separated the two germline ends. The germline V gene has CDR1 SEHNR and CDR2 FQNEAQ (reference sequence). The CDR3 loop spans 15 amino acids.

Comments on this clonotype: A read error may explain this, as a much larger clone is one base away. The gene calls are TRBV2 and TRBJ2-3; D ambiguous. This CDR3 region has 11 residues. Looked up from germline, CDR1 is SNHLY and CDR2 is FYNNEI. CDR3 amino acids: CASSDTVTQYF. CDR3 DNA: TGTGCCAGCAGTGACACAGTTACGCAGTATTTT.

Notes on this clonotype: This may be a read error, as it is one base from a much larger clone. The chain combines TRBV3-1 with TRBJ1-2, with a possible D match to TRBD1 (5 bases). Between the trimmed V and J ends, which lost 6 bases and 4 bases, there was a span of 12 bases. This CDR3 has 13 residues. Germline-derived CDR1 and CDR2 are LGHDT and YNNKEL (reference sequence). The CDR3 loop is CASSFAGIYGYTF. CDR3 nucleotide sequence: TGTGCCAGCAGTTTTGCAGGGATCTATGGCTACACCTTC.

This clonotype was observed at least ten times. This chain joins TRBV3-1 and TRBJ2-7; D gene uncertain. The length of the CDR3 is 11 residues. Germline V gene lookup returns CDR1 LGHDT and CDR2 YNNKEL (reference sequence). V was shortened by 5 bases and J by 3 bases, with 5 bases between the two germline ends. The CDR3 sequence is CASSAYYEQYF. Written as DNA, the CDR3 is TGTGCCAGCAGCGCTTACTACGAGCAGTACTTC.

The genes are TRBV29-1 and TRBJ2-7; 7 nucleotides line up with TRBD2. CDR1 SQVTM and CDR2 ANQGSEA come from the germline V gene. The length of the CDR3 is 11 residues. J was trimmed by 6 bases and V by 7 bases; bases with no gene match: 6. CDR3 sequence reads: CSATSGVEQYF. DNA for the CDR3: TGCAGCGCTACGAGCGGGGTCGAGCAGTACTTC.

This clonotype was detected many times. V is TRBV12-3 or TRBV12-4 and J is TRBJ1-2; 10 nucleotides align to TRBD1. The CDR3 totals 16 residues. V shed 5 bases, J shed 2 bases, and the junction held 8 bases outside the gene matches. The CDR3 DNA sequence: TGTGCCAGCAGTCGTGGCCCGGGACAGGGGAACTATGGCTACACCTTC. Protein sequence: CASSRGPGQGNYGYTF.

This clonotype has ten or more counts. The CDR3 DNA sequence: TGCAGTGCGACAGGGACTTTAGCTAACTATGGCTACACCTTC. Encoded protein: CSATGTLANYGYTF. The V call is TRBV20-1, the J call TRBJ1-2; 7 bases map to TRBD1. V lost 6 bases and J lost 0; bases outside the gene matches: 7. Germline CDR1 is DFQATT and CDR2 is SNEGSKA (reference sequence). The CDR3 spans 14 residues.

This clonotype appeared a few times. The V and J genes are TRBV20-1 and TRBJ2-5; D tentatively reads TRBD1 or TRBD2 (5 bases each). Germline V gene lookup returns CDR1 DFQATT and CDR2 SNEGSKA (reference sequence). The CDR3 sequence is 13 residues long. V was clipped by 1 base and J by 2 bases, with 8 bases between them. The CDR3 region has the DNA TGCAGTGCTAGAGTGGGGGTTCAAGAGACCCAGTACTTC. This encodes CSARVGVQETQYF.

This clonotype was counted ten times or more. The rearrangement uses TRBV7-2 and TRBJ2-7; 10 bases are a match to TRBD2. Germline CDR1 and CDR2: SGHTA and FQGNSA. V lost 1 base, J lost 0 bases, and 3 bases stayed unmatched. This CDR3 has 16 residues. This CDR3 reads CASSLDASGSSYEQYF. CDR3 coding DNA: TGTGCCAGCAGCTTAGATGCTAGCGGGAGCTCCTACGAGCAGTACTTC.

The chain joins TRBV29-1 to TRBJ1-2; D uncertain. V was cut by 0 bases and J by 6 bases, with 8 bases left in between. Germline lookup yields CDR1 SQVTM and CDR2 ANQGSEA. This CDR3 comprises 12 residues. The chain's CDR3 is CSVEDRYNGYTF. Written as DNA, the CDR3 is TGCAGCGTTGAAGATCGGTACAATGGCTACACCTTC.

This clonotype was seen only once. With a much larger clone just one base away, this may be a read error. Since the CDR3 does not end with the conserved phenylalanine or tryptophan, this likely comes from a read error. This rearrangement joins TRBV7-9 to TRBJ2-6; 7 nucleotides align to TRBD1. This CDR3 contains 17 residues. The trim removed 5 bases at V and 0 bases at J, leaving 7 bases unmatched. Per the germline V gene, CDR1 is SEHNR and CDR2 is FQNEAQ (reference sequence). The CDR3 protein is CASSPGQARSGANVLTS. The CDR3 DNA reads as TGTGCCAGCAGCCCCGGACAGGCGCGCTCTGGGGCCAACGTCCTGACTTCC.

The table lists this clonotype with a few counts. This chain connects TRBV6-1 to TRBJ2-2, with no clear D. The CDR3 runs to 14 residues. Germline V gene data show CDR1 as MNHNS and CDR2 as SASEGT. Trimming cost V 9 bases and J 4 bases, with 15 bases left between them. The CDR3 spells CASKLQQSTGELFF. In DNA, the CDR3 is TGTGCCAGTAAGTTACAGCAATCCACCGGGGAGCTGTTTTTT.

The chain links TRBV7-2 to TRBJ2-7; D may match TRBD1 or TRBD2 (5 bases each). This CDR3 is 14 amino acids long. V dropped 4 bases and J dropped 7 bases, with 17 bases sitting between them. CDR1 is SGHTA and CDR2 is FQGNSA in the germline V gene. The CDR3 is CASSWTGTAWEQYF. In DNA form, the CDR3 reads TGTGCCAGCAGCTGGACCGGGACGGCGTGGGAGCAGTACTTC.

This clonotype was detected a few times. The chain couples TRBV20-1 to TRBJ1-1, with TRBD1 matching over 7 bases. The J segment lost 6 bases and the V segment lost 1 base, leaving 5 bases of the junction unmatched. CDR1 is DFQATT and CDR2 is SNEGSKA in the germline V gene (reference sequence). The CDR3 is 13 amino acids. DNA of the CDR3: TGCAGTGCTAGAGGGGTAGACAGGGCTGAAGCTTTCTTT. Protein product: CSARGVDRAEAFF.

This clonotype was counted only a few times. A clone one base away is much larger, so this may be a read error. The DNA of the CDR3 is TGTGCCACCAGGGACGCTAGCGACACTGAAGCTTTCTTT. This codes for CATRDASDTEAFF. The chain combines TRBV24-1 with TRBJ1-1, with unresolved D. The CDR3 is 13 amino acids. The V end was cut by 7 bases, the J end by 3 bases, with 11 bases between. From germline, CDR1 is KGHDR and CDR2 SFDVKD.

This clonotype was seen only a few times. The chain has TRBV3-1 and TRBJ1-4; D might be TRBD1 (6 bases). V lost 1 base to trimming and J lost 8 bases, with 14 bases between them. The germline CDR1 and CDR2 sequences are LGHDT and YNNKEL (reference sequence). The CDR3 extends over 15 amino acids. The DNA for the CDR3 is TGTGCCAGCAGCCAAGTTAGGGGGGGCCGAGAAAAACTGTTTTTT. Its protein is CASSQVRGGREKLFF.

The chain links TRBV6-5 to TRBJ2-5, with D perhaps TRBD1 (7 bases). The CDR3 covers 15 residues. The ends were cut back, 2 bases at V and 5 bases at J, with 15 bases in the middle. In germline, CDR1 is MNHEY, CDR2 SVGAGI. Written as DNA, the CDR3 is TGTGCCAGCAGTTACGGTAGTCCAGGGGGGGAGACCCAGTACTTC. It translates to CASSYGSPGGETQYF.

This clonotype was detected ten times or more. The J gene is TRBJ2-2, the V gene TRBV29-1; 9 bases align to TRBD2. CDR1 and CDR2 from the germline V gene are SQVTM and ANQGSEA. With V trimmed by 3 bases and J by 5 bases, 4 bases remained unmatched. This CDR3 contains 14 residues. The CDR3 bases are TGCAGCGTTGACGGCGGGGGGGTGACCGGGGAGCTGTTTTTT. Its protein is CSVDGGGVTGELFF.

The table lists this clonotype with many counts. The chain carries TRBV20-1 and TRBJ1-5; D may be TRBD1 (5 bases). This CDR3 is 15 amino acids long. Germline V gene lookup returns CDR1 DFQATT and CDR2 SNEGSKA (reference sequence). V dropped 1 base and J dropped 2 bases, with 12 bases sitting between them. CDR3 sequence: CSARVGGSGNQPQHF. CDR3 nucleotides: TGCAGTGCTAGAGTGGGGGGGTCCGGCAATCAGCCCCAGCATTTT.

The chain carries TRBV10-2 and TRBJ2-7; TRBD1 matches 9 bases. The V gene's germline CDR1 is WSHSY and CDR2 SAAADI. The V and J ends lost 4 bases and 6 bases, in that order; junction bases with no gene match: 7. CDR3 size: 14 residues. This chain's CDR3 is CASSVGQGPSEQYF. In DNA, the CDR3 is TGCGCCAGCAGTGTGGGACAGGGTCCGTCCGAGCAGTACTTC.

Turning to this clonotype: This may come from a read error, since a much larger clone is one base off. This chain joins TRBV9 and TRBJ2-2, with 8 bases aligning to TRBD2. The length of the CDR3 is 15 residues. Unmatched junction bases numbered 4, after V lost 0 bases and J lost 6 bases. In germline, CDR1 is SGDLS, CDR2 YYNGEE. As DNA, the CDR3 is TGTGCCAGCAGCGTAGGGACTAGCTTCGCCGGGGAGCTGTTTTTT. Encoded protein: CASSVGTSFAGELFF.

This clonotype was observed a few times. The chain couples TRBV6-5 to TRBJ2-7, with D maybe TRBD1 (6 bases). The germline V and J ends were trimmed by 2 bases and 3 bases, with 11 bases remaining between them. This CDR3 has 14 residues. Looked up from germline, CDR1 is MNHEY and CDR2 is SVGAGI. As DNA, the CDR3 is TGTGCCAGCAGTTACAGACAGGTAGACTACGAGCAGTACTTC. Residues: CASSYRQVDYEQYF.

The chain's CDR3 is CASSFLGFGTEAFF. The CDR3 coding sequence is TGTGCCAGCAGTTTTCTGGGGTTTGGTACTGAAGCTTTCTTT. The chain joins TRBV25-1 to TRBJ1-1; D is uncertain. CDR1 and CDR2 from the germline V gene are MGHDK and SYGVNS. Trimming left V 5 bases short and J 5 bases short, with 15 bases between. The CDR3 is made up of 14 amino acids.

The chain carries TRBV12-3 or TRBV12-4 and TRBJ1-1, with D perhaps TRBD1 (5 bases). With 5 bases removed from V and 4 bases from J, the gap between germline ends came to 11 bases. This CDR3 is built from 13 residues. Written as DNA, the CDR3 is TGTGCCAGCAGTAGGGGAGGGGTCACTGAAGCTTTCTTT. As protein: CASSRGGVTEAFF.

The table lists this clonotype with a few counts. The chain joins TRBV18 to TRBJ2-7, with D perhaps TRBD1 (6 bases). Germline CDR1 and CDR2: KGHSH and LQKENI. V dropped 3 bases and J dropped 4 bases, with 10 bases sitting between them. This CDR3 is 13 amino acids long. In DNA, the CDR3 is TGTGCCAGCTCACCGGGGGCTCGGTACGAGCAGTACTTC. This gives the protein CASSPGARYEQYF. Full variable domain (missing parts from reference TRBV18 and TRBJ2-7): NAGVMQNPRHLVRRRGQEARLRCSPMKGHSHVYWYRQLPEEGLKFMVYLQKENIIDESGMPKERFSAEFPKEGPSILRIQQVVRGDSAAYFCASSPGARYEQYFGPGTRLTVT.

This clonotype was seen repeatedly, ten times or more. This chain connects TRBV20-1 to TRBJ1-4; tentative D call: TRBD1 (5 bases). The CDR3 consists of 13 residues. From germline, CDR1 is DFQATT and CDR2 SNEGSKA (reference sequence). Trimming cost V 3 bases and J 10 bases, with 15 bases left between them. The DNA of the CDR3 is TGCAGTGCTAGCCCCCGGGGGTCCGGAAAACTGTTTTTT. It translates to CSASPRGSGKLFF.

Details on this clonotype: The CDR3 end shows no conserved phenylalanine or tryptophan, and so a read error is likely. The limits of the CDR3 on the DNA are not certain, so only TCRdb's listed CDR3 is given. V and J are TRBV4-1 and TRBJ2-5; the table's D gene call, TRBD1, was not cross checked with the DNA. Looked up from germline, CDR1 is MGHRA and CDR2 is YSYEKL. Both ends counted, the CDR3 spans 8 residues. CDR3 in amino acids: CASSQAGT.

About this clonotype: A much larger clone lies a single base off, so this may be a read error. The CDR3 does not close with the conserved phenylalanine or tryptophan, likely indicating a read error. V and J are TRBV10-3 and TRBJ1-2; unclear D gene. Germline V CDR1 and CDR2: ENHRY, SYGVKD. This CDR3 has 12 amino acids. The CDR3 DNA follows: TGTGCCAGCAGTTACTCGGGTGGTGGCTACACCCTC. The encoded protein is CASSYSGGGYTL.

This clonotype has at least ten counts. The chain combines TRBV29-1 with TRBJ1-6; 7 bases align to TRBD1. Unmatched junction bases numbered 3, after V lost 4 bases and J lost 6 bases. Per the germline V gene, CDR1 is SQVTM and CDR2 is ANQGSEA. CDR3 length: 13 amino acids. CDR3 DNA: TGCAGCGTTGCCCGGGACAGTAATTCACCCCTCCACTTT. It codes for CSVARDSNSPLHF.